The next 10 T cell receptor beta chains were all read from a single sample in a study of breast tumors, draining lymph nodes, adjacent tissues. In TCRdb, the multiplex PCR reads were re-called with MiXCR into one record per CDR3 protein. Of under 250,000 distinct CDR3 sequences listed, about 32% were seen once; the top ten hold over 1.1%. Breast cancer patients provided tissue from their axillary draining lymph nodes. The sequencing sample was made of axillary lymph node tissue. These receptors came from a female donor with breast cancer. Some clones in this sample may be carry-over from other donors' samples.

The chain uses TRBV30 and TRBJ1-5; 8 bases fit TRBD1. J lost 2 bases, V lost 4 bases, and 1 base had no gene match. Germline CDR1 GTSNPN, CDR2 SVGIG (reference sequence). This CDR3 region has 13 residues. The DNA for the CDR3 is TGTGCCTGGAAGACAGGGGGCAATCAGCCCCAGCATTTT. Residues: CAWKTGGNQPQHF.

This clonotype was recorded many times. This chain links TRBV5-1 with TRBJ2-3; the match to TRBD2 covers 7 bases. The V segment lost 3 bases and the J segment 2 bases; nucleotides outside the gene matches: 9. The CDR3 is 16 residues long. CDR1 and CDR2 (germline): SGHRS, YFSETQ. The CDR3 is CASSSFSGSLTDTQYF. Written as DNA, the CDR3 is TGCGCCAGCAGCTCCTTTAGCGGGTCGCTCACAGATACGCAGTATTTT.

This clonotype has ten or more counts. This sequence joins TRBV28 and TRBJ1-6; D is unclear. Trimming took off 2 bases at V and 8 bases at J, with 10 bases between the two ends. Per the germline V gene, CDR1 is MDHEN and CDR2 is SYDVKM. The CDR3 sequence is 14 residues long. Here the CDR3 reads CASSLEIGDSPLHF. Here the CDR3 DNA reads TGTGCCAGCAGTTTAGAGATCGGGGATTCACCCCTCCACTTT.

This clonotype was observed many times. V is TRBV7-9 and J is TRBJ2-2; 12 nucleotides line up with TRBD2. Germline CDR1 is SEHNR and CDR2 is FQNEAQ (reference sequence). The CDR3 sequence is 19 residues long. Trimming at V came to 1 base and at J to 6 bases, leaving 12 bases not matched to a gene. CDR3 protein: CASSLGTSGISGWAGELFF. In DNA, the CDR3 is TGTGCCAGCAGCTTAGGGACTAGCGGGATCAGCGGATGGGCCGGGGAGCTGTTTTTT. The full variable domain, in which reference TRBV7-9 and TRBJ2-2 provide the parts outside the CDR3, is DTGVSQNPRHKITKRGQNVTFRCDPISEHNRLYWYRQTLGQGPEFLTYFQNEAQLEKSRLLSDRFSAERPKGSFSTLEIQRTEQGDSAMYLCASSLGTSGISGWAGELFFGEGSRLTVL.

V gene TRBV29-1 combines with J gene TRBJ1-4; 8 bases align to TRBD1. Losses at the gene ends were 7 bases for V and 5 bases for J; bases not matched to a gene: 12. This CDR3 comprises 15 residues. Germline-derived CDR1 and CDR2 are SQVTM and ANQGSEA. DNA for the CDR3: TGCAGCGGCAACTCAGCGGGACAGGTAAATGAAAAACTGTTTTTT. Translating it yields CSGNSAGQVNEKLFF.

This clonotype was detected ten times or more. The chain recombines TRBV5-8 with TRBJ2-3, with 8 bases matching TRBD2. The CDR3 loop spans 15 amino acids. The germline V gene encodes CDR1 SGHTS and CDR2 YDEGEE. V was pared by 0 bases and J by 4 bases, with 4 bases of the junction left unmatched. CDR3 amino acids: CASSLVSGGPDTQYF. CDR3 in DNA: TGTGCCAGCAGCTTGGTTTCGGGAGGGCCAGATACGCAGTATTTT.

The CDR3 here is CASSQSGKVPYEQYF. CDR3 bases: TGTGCCAGCAGTCAAAGCGGGAAGGTCCCTTACGAGCAGTACTTC. The V gene is TRBV6-1, the J gene TRBJ2-7; TRBD2 aligns across 7 bases. This CDR3 has 15 residues. CDR1 and CDR2 from the germline V gene are MNHNS and SASEGT. The V segment lost 5 bases and the J segment 4 bases; nucleotides outside the gene matches: 11.

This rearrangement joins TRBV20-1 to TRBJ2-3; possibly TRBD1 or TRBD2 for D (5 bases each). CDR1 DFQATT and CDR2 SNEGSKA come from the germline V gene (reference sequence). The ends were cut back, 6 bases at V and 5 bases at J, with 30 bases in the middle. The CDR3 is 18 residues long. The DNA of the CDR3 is TGCAGTGCCGTCCGAGATAGGTCCGCTCCCGGGGCGGGAGATACGCAGTATTTT. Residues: CSAVRDRSAPGAGDTQYF.

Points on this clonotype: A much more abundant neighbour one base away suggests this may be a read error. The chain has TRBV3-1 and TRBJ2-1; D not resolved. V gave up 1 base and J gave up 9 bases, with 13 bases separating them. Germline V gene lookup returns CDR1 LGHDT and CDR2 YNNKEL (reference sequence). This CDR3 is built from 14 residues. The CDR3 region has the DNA TGTGCCAGCAGCCAAGCCCCGGGTGAGACTGAGCAGTTCTTC. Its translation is CASSQAPGETEQFF.

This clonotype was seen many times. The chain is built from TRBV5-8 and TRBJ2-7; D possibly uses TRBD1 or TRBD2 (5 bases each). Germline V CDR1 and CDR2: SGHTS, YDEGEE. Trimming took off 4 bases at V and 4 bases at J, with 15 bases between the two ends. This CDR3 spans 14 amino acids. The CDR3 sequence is CASSVGVREYEQYF. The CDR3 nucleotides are TGTGCCAGCAGCGTGGGGGTCAGGGAGTACGAGCAGTACTTC. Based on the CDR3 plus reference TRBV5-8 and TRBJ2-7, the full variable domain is EAGVTQSPTHLIKTRGQQATLRCSPISGHTSVYWYQQALGLGLQFLLWYDEGEERNRGNFPPRFSGRQFPNYSSELNVNALELEDSALYLCASSVGVREYEQYFGPGTRLTVT.